This T cell receptor beta chain was recorded in a study of blood T cell repertoires in COVID-19. As for the study in general: The study drew acute and convalescent COVID-19 samples from the United States, Italy and Spain.

Sequenced by immunoSEQ multiplex PCR; TCRdb stores in-frame clones only, minus some. Of approximately 200,000 clones detected, approximately 84% appear once; the ten largest clones hold 6.5% to 8.5%. Per the germline V gene, CDR1 is SGHTA and CDR2 is FQGTGA. Trimming cost V 2 bases and J 7 bases, with 15 bases left between them. The CDR3 has 15 amino acids. Sequenced sample: peripheral blood. This sequence was found in a human donor with acute or convalescent COVID-19. The donor label of this sample is uncertain. This chain uses TRBV7-3 with TRBJ1-5; the D gene is possibly TRBD1 (5 bases). CDR3 sequence (DNA): TGTGCCAGCAGCTTATCTGGGGCCTCCGGGCAGCCCCAGCATTTT. Its translation: CASSLSGASGQPQHF.